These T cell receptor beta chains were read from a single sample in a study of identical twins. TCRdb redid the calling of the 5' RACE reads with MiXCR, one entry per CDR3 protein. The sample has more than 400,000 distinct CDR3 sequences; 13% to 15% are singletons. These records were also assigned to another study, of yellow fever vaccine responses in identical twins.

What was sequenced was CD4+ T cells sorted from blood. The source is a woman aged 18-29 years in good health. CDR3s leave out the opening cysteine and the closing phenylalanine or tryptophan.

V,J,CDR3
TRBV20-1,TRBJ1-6,SAPDGSQTNSPLH
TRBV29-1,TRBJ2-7,SVEAVAGNLQY
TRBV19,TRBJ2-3,ASTETSGSPDTQY
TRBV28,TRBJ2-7,ASSLWIDEQY
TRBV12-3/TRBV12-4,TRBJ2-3,ASSLRAALTDTQY
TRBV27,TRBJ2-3,ASRPRAGSDTQY
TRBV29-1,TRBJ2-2,SGGVTGELF
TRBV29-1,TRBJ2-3,SAHPGDTQY
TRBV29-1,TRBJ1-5,SAPEGAGCSNQPQH
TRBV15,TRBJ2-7,ATSNLSGTSGSYEQY
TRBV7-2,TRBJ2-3,ASSLALSGRARDTQY
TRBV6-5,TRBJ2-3,ASSYTVAGVTDTQY
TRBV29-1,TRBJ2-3,SVEGQGGDTQY
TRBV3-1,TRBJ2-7,ASCQDLPGWNEQY
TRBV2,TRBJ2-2,ASNGVAGPGAGELF
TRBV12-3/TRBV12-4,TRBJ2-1,ASSRKREGHNEQF
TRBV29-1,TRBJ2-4,SAETGAKNIQY
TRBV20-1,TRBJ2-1,SARPGTAYNEQF
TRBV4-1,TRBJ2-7,ASSQDRRNYEQY
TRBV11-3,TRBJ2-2,ASGTGPGTGELF
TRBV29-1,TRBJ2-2,SYRQGDTGELF
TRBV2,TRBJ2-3,ASSYSLGDTQY
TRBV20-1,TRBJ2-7,SARGVAGDPDEQY
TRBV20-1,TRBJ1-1,SARAPGTAAF
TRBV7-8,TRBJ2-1,ASSLGAGLVHNEQF
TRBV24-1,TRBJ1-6,ATSDSSYNSPLH
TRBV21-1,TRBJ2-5,ASSKDVERERQETQY
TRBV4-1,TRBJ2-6,ASSQPGQRPPGANVLT
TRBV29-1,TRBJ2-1,SVGLGPNEQF
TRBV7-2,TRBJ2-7,ASSLGYGVDEQY
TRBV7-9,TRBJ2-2,ASSFTGPGELF
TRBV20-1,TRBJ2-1,SAREGTSGVLSSYNEQF
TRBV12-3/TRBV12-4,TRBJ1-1,ASSPGRTEAF
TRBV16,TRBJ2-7,ASSQLERPNEQY
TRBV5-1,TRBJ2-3,ASSAGTGLTDTQY
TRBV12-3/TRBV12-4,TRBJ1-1,ASSLTQKRGVPVAF
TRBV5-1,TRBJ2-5,ASSFTSGDQETQY
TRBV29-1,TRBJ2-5,SVDGRQGQETQY
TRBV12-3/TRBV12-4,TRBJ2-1,ASMPGLAGALAT
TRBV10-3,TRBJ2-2,AISSQGSVGELF
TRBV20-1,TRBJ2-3,SATLFGASGRSDTQY
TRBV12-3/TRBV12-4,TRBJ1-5,ASTSGNQPQH
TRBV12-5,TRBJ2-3,ASGLGLQDSDTQY
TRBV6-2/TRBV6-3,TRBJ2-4,ASSYSTGGASKNIQY
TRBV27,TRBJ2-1,ASAPGPRNEQF
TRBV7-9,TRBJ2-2,ASSSHRGNTGELF